Listed below are T cell receptor beta chains from one sample, sequenced in a study of control samples from healthy donors and cancer patients. Assay: immunoSEQ multiplex PCR; the TCRdb copy retains only in-frame clones and omits some. The table records roughly 90,000 clones, more than 80% of them present only once. Sequencing was done on a sample of blood. Receptors originate from a young woman in good health. Each CDR3 is given with its conserved first and last residue. D genes are given only for firm matches. The size entry is marked missing in some rows and otherwise reads once, few, many or a size class.

TRBJ1-2 NA TRBV12-5 once CASVGDGYTF TGTGCTAGTGTTGGAGATGGCTACACCTTC
TRBJ1-1 TRBD1 TRBV10-3 NA CAISESWDRFAFF TGTGCCATCAGTGAGTCGTGGGACAGGTTCGCTTTCTTT
TRBJ2-5 NA TRBV11-2 NA CASSSGVATGTFVETQYF TGTGCCAGCAGCTCGGGTGTGGCAACCGGGACATTTGTCGAGACCCAGTACTTC
TRBJ2-1 NA TRBV6-6 NA CASSYRDIGLGHEQFF TGTGCCAGCAGTTACCGGGACATCGGTTTAGGTCATGAGCAGTTCTTC
TRBJ2-7 TRBD1 TRBV5-1 NA CASSRDRFVSYEQYF TGCGCCAGCAGCCGGGACAGATTTGTCTCCTACGAGCAGTACTTC
TRBJ1-4 NA TRBV7-9 NA CASSLDATNEKLFF TGTGCCAGCAGCTTAGATGCAACTAATGAAAAACTGTTTTTT
TRBJ1-1 NA TRBV2 NA CASSEQGGVGEAFF TGTGCCAGCAGTGAACAGGGCGGGGTAGGTGAAGCTTTCTTT
TRBJ2-7 TRBD1 TRBV9 NA CASSVGAGGYEQYF TGTGCCAGCAGCGTAGGGGCAGGGGGCTACGAGCAGTACTTC
TRBJ2-7 TRBD1 TRBV29-1 NA CSAGDREYEQYF TGCAGCGCCGGGGACAGGGAATACGAGCAGTACTTC
TRBJ1-4 NA TRBV10-3 NA CATSSRGKTTNEKLFF TGTGCCACGAGCAGTAGGGGTAAAACAACTAATGAAAAACTGTTTTTT
TRBJ1-1 NA TRBV5-5 few CASSLSPGARETEAFF TGTGCCAGCAGCTTATCTCCAGGGGCTAGGGAGACTGAAGCTTTCTTT
TRBJ1-2 NA TRBV11-2 NA CASSLQNYGYTF TGTGCCAGCAGCTTACAAAATTATGGCTACACCTTC
TRBJ2-2 TRBD1 TRBV5-6 NA CASRKTGAGELFF TGTGCCAGCAGAAAGACAGGGGCCGGGGAGCTGTTTTTT
TRBJ1-2 NA TRBV4-1 NA CASSPPGVVGYTF TGCGCCAGCAGCCCCCCAGGGGTGGTAGGCTACACCTTC